Below are 30 T cell receptor beta chains sequenced from a single sample in a study of cytomegalovirus exposure and HLA in healthy donors. Use of 60 Vbeta and 13 Jbeta primers characterized the PCR. The repertoire was sequenced with immunoSEQ multiplex PCR; TCRdb's copy has only in-frame clones and lacks some. The repertoire includes some 150,000 clones, roughly four fifths of them detected once, and 1.5% to 2% sits in the top ten. Sequences were obtained from PBMCs. The receptor source for this set is a female donor in good health and CMV-seropositive.

The chain carries TRBV19 and TRBJ1-5; the match to TRBD1 covers 9 bases. V lost 4 bases to trimming and J lost 9 bases; unmatched junction nucleotides: 13. The CDR3 is 16 amino acids. From germline, CDR1 is LNHDA and CDR2 SQIVND (reference sequence). This chain's CDR3 is CASSKPTGGRDRPQHF. CDR3 sequence (DNA): TGTGCCAGTAGTAAACCCACAGGGGGCAGAGATCGGCCCCAGCATTTT. The entire variable domain, with the rest obtained from reference TRBV19 and TRBJ1-5, is as follows: DGGITQSPKYLFRKEGQNVTLSCEQNLNHDAMYWYRQDPGQGLRLIYYSQIVNDFQKGDIAEGYSVSREKKESFPLTVTSAQKNPTAFYLCASSKPTGGRDRPQHFGDGTRLSIL.

This clone has only a few counts. The chain employs TRBV4-1 and TRBJ2-2, with D possibly matching TRBD1 (5 bases). This CDR3 region has 15 residues. V shed 0 bases and J shed 4 bases, with 9 bases lying between them. Germline lookup yields CDR1 MGHRA and CDR2 YSYEKL. CDR3 protein: CASSQDRARTGELFF. The CDR3 region has the DNA TGCGCCAGCAGCCAAGACAGGGCACGCACCGGGGAGCTGTTTTTT.

The chain combines TRBV29-1 with TRBJ1-2, with D possibly TRBD1 on 5 matching bases. The V gene lost 4 bases and the J gene lost 4 bases, with 10 bases spanning the gap. This CDR3 region has 12 residues. The germline CDR1 and CDR2 sequences are SQVTM and ANQGSEA. The CDR3 DNA reads as TGCAGCGTTGGGCAGGGTGGCTATGGCTACACCTTC. This codes for CSVGQGGYGYTF.

This clone was seen more than once but under ten times. V gene TRBV10-3 combines with J gene TRBJ2-7; 12 bases are a match to TRBD1. CDR3 length: 14 amino acids. Losses at the gene ends were 5 bases for V and 5 bases for J; bases not matched to a gene: 4. Germline assignment: CDR1 ENHRY and CDR2 SYGVKD. The CDR3 nucleotides are TGTGCCATCAGTACCGGGACAGGGGGCAACGAGCAGTACTTC. Translation: CAISTGTGGNEQYF.

CDR3 residues: CASSNKGVDTEAFF. The CDR3 bases are TGTGCCAGCAGTAATAAGGGAGTCGACACTGAAGCTTTCTTT. V and J are TRBV2 and TRBJ1-1; D not resolved. CDR3 length: 14 amino acids. With 5 bases removed from V and 3 bases from J, the gap between germline ends came to 13 bases. CDR1 is SNHLY, CDR2 FYNNEI, per germline.

The chain joins TRBV15 to TRBJ2-2; possible D gene TRBD2, 5 bases. This CDR3 has 13 amino acids. Germline values: CDR1 LNHNV, CDR2 YYDKDF (reference sequence). V lost 8 bases to trimming and J lost 7 bases, with 14 bases between them. CDR3 coding DNA: TGTGCCACCGGGGAGAGGTTTGGCGGGGAGCTGTTTTTT. Its translation: CATGERFGGELFF.

The chain joins TRBV25-1 to TRBJ2-6; D is unresolved. CDR1 and CDR2 from the germline V gene are MGHDK and SYGVNS. The CDR3 is 17 residues long. V was shortened by 1 base and J by 0 bases, with 10 bases between the two germline ends. The CDR3 DNA follows: TGTGCCAGCAGTGAATGGAGCAGACCCTCTGGGGCCAACGTCCTGACTTTC. It encodes CASSEWSRPSGANVLTF.

The rearrangement uses TRBV5-1 and TRBJ2-5; TRBD2 might be the D (5 bases). Per the germline V gene, CDR1 is SGHRS and CDR2 is YFSETQ. V was clipped by 2 bases and J by 0 bases, with 14 bases between them. The CDR3 covers 16 residues. This CDR3 reads CASSFGNFPYQETQYF. CDR3 coding DNA: TGCGCCAGCAGCTTCGGGAACTTCCCGTACCAAGAGACCCAGTACTTC.

The CDR3 nucleotides read TGTGCCAGCAGCTTATTGGGGGGACTAGTTGATTCCGGGGAGCTGTTTTTT. Translated, it gives CASSLLGGLVDSGELFF. The chain has TRBV7-2 and TRBJ2-2; TRBD2 aligns across 8 bases. V trimming: 2 bases; J trimming: 6 bases; junction bases outside the gene matches: 11. The CDR3 has 17 residues. CDR1 and CDR2 (germline): SGHTA, FQGNSA.

The chain is built from TRBV28 and TRBJ1-2, with D unclear. CDR3 length: 15 residues. The V end was cut by 8 bases, the J end by 5 bases, with 21 bases between. Germline V lookup: CDR1 MDHEN, CDR2 SYDVKM. CDR3 in amino acids: CASGLTSAHAYGYTF. CDR3 bases: TGTGCCAGCGGACTAACCTCTGCCCATGCGTATGGCTACACCTTC.

The chain recombines TRBV7-2 with TRBJ1-2, with TRBD1 matching 7 bases. Germline CDR1 and CDR2: SGHTA and FQGNSA. The V segment lost 3 bases and the J segment 4 bases; nucleotides outside the gene matches: 5. CDR3 size: 14 residues. The CDR3 nucleotides read TGTGCCAGCAGCTTTGTGGACAGGCCCTATGGCTACACCTTC. Amino acids: CASSFVDRPYGYTF. The whole variable domain, remainder taken from reference TRBV7-2 and TRBJ1-2, is GAGVSQSPSNKVTEKGKDVELRCDPISGHTALYWYRQSLGQGLEFLIYFQGNSAPDKSGLPSDRFSAERTGGSVSTLTIQRTQQEDSAVYLCASSFVDRPYGYTFGSGTRLTVV.

This clone was observed a few times. The chain carries TRBV7-9 and TRBJ2-5; 8 positions agree with TRBD1. The CDR3 is made up of 16 amino acids. Germline CDR1 reads SEHNR; CDR2 reads FQNEAQ (reference sequence). V lost 4 bases and J lost 2; bases outside the gene matches: 9. CDR3 loop: CASSYPQGAIQETQYF. DNA for the CDR3: TGTGCCAGCAGCTATCCTCAGGGGGCCATACAAGAGACCCAGTACTTC. The full variable domain, rest sourced from reference TRBV7-9 and TRBJ2-5, is DTGVSQNPRHKITKRGQNVTFRCDPISEHNRLYWYRQTLGQGPEFLTYFQNEAQLEKSRLLSDRFSAERPKGSFSTLEIQRTEQGDSAMYLCASSYPQGAIQETQYFGPGTRLLVL.

The chain carries TRBV27 and TRBJ2-7, with D maybe TRBD2 (6 bases). The germline V gene has CDR1 MNHEY and CDR2 SMNVEV (reference sequence). The length of the CDR3 is 14 residues. Trimming cost V 1 base and J 2 bases, with 9 bases left between them. DNA of the CDR3: TGTGCCAGCAGTTTATACGGGAGCGCCTACGAGCAGTACTTC. It codes for CASSLYGSAYEQYF.

This clone was recorded a few times. The chain uses TRBV18 and TRBJ2-7; 9 bases fit TRBD1. The CDR3 spans 14 residues. Trimming removed 6 bases from V and 7 bases from J; junction bases left unmatched: 10. Germline lookup yields CDR1 KGHSH and CDR2 LQKENI. The CDR3 nucleotides read TGTGCCAGCTCGTCCGGGACAGGGTTGGGGGAGCAGTACTTC. It yields the protein CASSSGTGLGEQYF.

The rearrangement links TRBV2 to TRBJ2-5; TRBD1 might be the D (5 bases). There are 14 residues in the CDR3. The V end lost 3 bases, the J end lost 2 bases, and 10 bases lay between the germline ends. In germline, CDR1 is SNHLY, CDR2 FYNNEI. The CDR3 region is CASSEGHQQETQYF. DNA for the CDR3: TGTGCCAGCAGTGAGGGGCACCAACAAGAGACCCAGTACTTC.

The chain combines TRBV7-9 with TRBJ2-5, with D perhaps matching TRBD1 (6 bases). This CDR3 spans 14 amino acids. Germline-derived CDR1 and CDR2 are SEHNR and FQNEAQ (reference sequence). The V and J ends lost 4 bases and 5 bases respectively, with 14 bases between them. For the CDR3, the DNA is TGTGCCAGCAGCTCCTCCCGGGACATCGAGACCCAGTACTTC. This gives the protein CASSSSRDIETQYF.

This clone occurred a few times. This chain joins TRBV15 and TRBJ2-3, with a weak D call TRBD1 (6 bases). Trimming took off 0 bases at V and 0 bases at J, with 16 bases between the two ends. Germline CDR1 reads LNHNV; CDR2 reads YYDKDF (reference sequence). The CDR3 is made up of 18 amino acids. CDR3 coding DNA: TGTGCCACCAGCAGAGATAACAGGGATAAGACTAGCACAGATACGCAGTATTTT. This gives the protein CATSRDNRDKTSTDTQYF. The entire variable domain, with the rest obtained from reference TRBV15 and TRBJ2-3, is as follows: DAMVIQNPRYQVTQFGKPVTLSCSQTLNHNVMYWYQQKSSQAPKLLFHYYDKDFNNEADTPDNFQSRRPNTSFCFLDIRSPGLGDTAMYLCATSRDNRDKTSTDTQYFGPGTRLTVL.

V and J are TRBV2 and TRBJ2-3, with 10 nucleotides matching TRBD1. V gave up 6 bases and J gave up 6 bases; unmatched junction bases: 6. The CDR3 runs to 14 residues. Germline V lookup: CDR1 SNHLY, CDR2 FYNNEI. This CDR3 is CASRQDRGGDTQYF. The CDR3 nucleotides are TGTGCCAGCAGGCAGGACAGGGGGGGGGATACGCAGTATTTT.

The chain joins TRBV5-1 to TRBJ1-4; 9 bases line up with TRBD1. The germline gives CDR1 SGHRS, CDR2 YFSETQ. V was clipped by 1 base and J by 8 bases; unmatched bases: 9. The CDR3 runs 16 residues. The CDR3 sequence is CASSLPTGGTMEKLFF. The CDR3 DNA sequence: TGCGCCAGCAGCTTGCCCACAGGGGGCACAATGGAAAAACTGTTTTTT.

This chain joins TRBV6-1 and TRBJ1-1, with no clear D. Germline CDR1 MNHNS, CDR2 SASEGT. This CDR3 contains 15 residues. V lost 7 bases and J lost 1, with 16 bases in between. CDR3 protein: CASNRRHASNTEAFF. The CDR3 nucleotides read TGTGCCAGCAATCGGCGACACGCCTCGAACACTGAAGCTTTCTTT.

The V call is TRBV6-1, the J call TRBJ2-7; 8 nucleotides match TRBD1. Per the germline V gene, CDR1 is MNHNS and CDR2 is SASEGT. The CDR3 totals 15 residues. Trimming cost V 7 bases and J 1 base; bases outside gene matches: 9. CDR3 residues: CASIGRTGKSYEQYF. As DNA, the CDR3 is TGTGCCAGCATCGGTCGGACAGGGAAATCCTACGAGCAGTACTTC.

This clone was recorded once. The rearrangement links TRBV6-1 to TRBJ2-7; TRBD1 aligns across 8 bases. From germline, CDR1 is MNHNS and CDR2 SASEGT. V dropped 3 bases and J dropped 7; count of bases not matched to a gene: 11. This CDR3 comprises 15 residues. In DNA, the CDR3 is TGTGCCAGCAGTGAGAAGGCAGGGGGCGCGGGGGAGCAGTACTTC. It translates to CASSEKAGGAGEQYF.

This chain uses TRBV19 with TRBJ1-2; TRBD1 might be the D (5 bases). This CDR3 is 12 amino acids long. Per germline, CDR1 LNHDA and CDR2 SQIVND (reference sequence). V lost 5 bases, J lost 3 bases, and 7 bases lay in between. CDR3 residues: CASSWGDYGYTF. CDR3 DNA: TGTGCCAGTAGTTGGGGGGACTATGGCTACACCTTC.

This rearrangement joins TRBV14 to TRBJ1-1, with 9 bases fitting TRBD1. The length of the CDR3 is 15 residues. V shed 4 bases, J shed 1 base, and the junction held 4 bases outside the gene matches. Germline assignment: CDR1 SGHDN and CDR2 FVKESK. This chain's CDR3 is CASSPWTGENTEAFF. In nucleotides, the CDR3 is TGTGCCAGCAGCCCTTGGACAGGGGAGAACACTGAAGCTTTCTTT.

The chain joins TRBV30 to TRBJ2-7, with D maybe TRBD1 (6 bases). Germline V CDR1 and CDR2: GTSNPN, SVGIG (reference sequence). This CDR3 contains 11 residues. Trimming shortened V by 8 bases and J by 0 bases, and 8 bases separated the two germline ends. CDR3 sequence: CAADSSYEQYF. The CDR3 DNA sequence: TGTGCCGCGGACAGCTCCTACGAGCAGTACTTC.

V gene TRBV4-1 combines with J gene TRBJ1-5; 12 positions agree with TRBD1. V lost 5 bases and J lost 6; bases outside the gene matches: 5. Germline V CDR1 and CDR2: MGHRA, YSYEKL. This CDR3 spans 15 amino acids. The CDR3 bases are TGCGCCAGCAGCTGGGGACAGGGGGCAGGTCAGCCCCAGCATTTT. Encoded protein: CASSWGQGAGQPQHF.

The rearrangement joins TRBV14 to TRBJ1-6; weak D call: TRBD1 (6 bases). Germline V gives CDR1 SGHDN, CDR2 FVKESK. This CDR3 comprises 14 residues. V dropped 4 bases and J dropped 6 bases, with 10 bases sitting between them. Written as DNA, the CDR3 is TGTGCCAGCAGCCTTACAGGGCGTAATTCACCCCTCCACTTT. As protein: CASSLTGRNSPLHF. Combining the CDR3 with reference TRBV14 and TRBJ1-6 gives the whole variable domain EAGVTQFPSHSVIEKGQTVTLRCDPISGHDNLYWYRRVMGKEIKFLLHFVKESKQDESGMPNNRFLAERTGGTYSTLKVQPAELEDSGVYFCASSLTGRNSPLHFGNGTRLTVT.

This chain connects TRBV7-2 to TRBJ1-2; 12 bases match TRBD1. With V trimmed by 6 bases and J by 8 bases, 7 bases remained unmatched. The CDR3 runs to 14 residues. Looked up from germline, CDR1 is SGHTA and CDR2 is FQGNSA. The CDR3 sequence: CASRGTGGSRGYTF. The CDR3 region has the DNA TGTGCCAGCAGAGGGACAGGGGGCTCGAGGGGCTACACCTTC.

The genes are TRBV29-1 and TRBJ1-3, with 7 nucleotides matching TRBD1. Germline assignment: CDR1 SQVTM and CDR2 ANQGSEA. Trimming removed 7 bases from V and 1 base from J; junction bases left unmatched: 7. The CDR3 has 14 residues. This chain's CDR3 is CSARTGSSGNTIYF. CDR3 in DNA: TGCAGCGCACGGACAGGTTCGTCTGGAAACACCATATATTTT. Supplemented by reference TRBV29-1 and TRBJ1-3, the full variable domain reads SAVISQKPSRDICQRGTSLTIQCQVDSQVTMMFWYRQQPGQSLTLIATANQGSEATYESGFVIDKFPISRPNLTFSTLTVSNMSPEDSSIYLCSARTGSSGNTIYFGEGSWLTVV.

The chain couples TRBV18 to TRBJ2-2; D unclear. Germline V gives CDR1 KGHSH, CDR2 LQKENI. Trimming cost V 0 bases and J 0 bases, with 8 bases left between them. The CDR3 is 16 residues long. The CDR3 nucleotides are TGTGCCAGCTCACCACCCTCGCGGTCGAACACCGGGGAGCTGTTTTTT. Protein: CASSPPSRSNTGELFF.